The clone carrying this T cell receptor beta chain has only a few counts. Its specificity is unknown. This sample was taken from a study of response to subunit inactivated influenza vaccine. General study points: Few additional T cells are recruited per seasonal influenza vaccination, authors suggested.

Via MiXCR, TCRdb re-called the RT-PCR reads, giving one row per CDR3 protein. The sample holds around 650,000 distinct CDR3 sequences, 15% to 19% seen once. Trimming cost V 4 bases and J 4 bases, with 14 bases left between them. CDR3 size: 14 residues. Per the germline V gene, CDR1 is LGHNA and CDR2 is YSLEER. The clonotype originates from a man aged 50 to 60 who received an inactivated influenza vaccine. The sample here was PBMCs from blood, taken 11 to 12 days after vaccination. The J gene is TRBJ2-7, the V gene TRBV4-3; possible D gene TRBD2, 6 bases. CDR3 DNA: TGCGCCAGCAGCCTATTCCGGGACTCTTACGAGCAGTACTTC. This gives the protein CASSLFRDSYEQYF.